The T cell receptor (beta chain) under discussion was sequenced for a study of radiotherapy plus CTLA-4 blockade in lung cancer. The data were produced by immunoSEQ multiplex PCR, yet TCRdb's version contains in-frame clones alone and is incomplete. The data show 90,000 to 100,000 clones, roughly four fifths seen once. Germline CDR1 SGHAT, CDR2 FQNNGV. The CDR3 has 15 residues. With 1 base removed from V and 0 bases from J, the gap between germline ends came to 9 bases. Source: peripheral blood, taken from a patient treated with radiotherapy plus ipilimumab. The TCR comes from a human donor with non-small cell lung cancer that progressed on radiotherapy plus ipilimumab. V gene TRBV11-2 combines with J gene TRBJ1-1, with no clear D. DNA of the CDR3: TGTGCCAGCAGCTTAGGTCGTATAATGAACACTGAAGCTTTCTTT. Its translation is CASSLGRIMNTEAFF.